The clone carrying this T cell receptor (beta chain) was observed a few times. This sample is drawn from a study of control samples from healthy donors and cancer patients. The assay was immunoSEQ multiplex PCR, and TCRdb's table has in-frame clones only and misses some. This table has 65,000 to 80,000 clones, about 87% appearing once. This sequence originates from a woman aged 55-69 years with head and neck cancer. Input material: PBMCs.

The CDR3, as DNA: TGTGCCATCAGTGAGCCCCGGGGGGCCAACGTCCTGACTTTC. Encoded protein: CAISEPRGANVLTF. The chain links TRBV10-3 to TRBJ2-6; D remains unclear. CDR3 size: 14 residues. Germline V gene data show CDR1 as ENHRY and CDR2 as SYGVKD. Trimming stripped 2 bases from V and 4 bases from J, with 6 bases between.